These 4 T cell receptor beta chains originate from one sample sequenced in a study of CD8+CD57+ T cells in acquired aplastic anemia. Genomic DNA, serving as template, underwent TCR beta VDJ and CDR3 profiling. TCRdb ran MiXCR on the reads and lists one entry per CDR3 protein. There are roughly 180,000 distinct CDR3 sequences in the sample; nearly 50% occur only once, and 10% to 15% lies in the top ten. The patients chosen for sequencing had shown expansion of CD8+CD57+ cells (detected by flow cytometry). Sample: sorted CD4+, CD8+, or CD8+CD57+ T cells (not recorded which) from PBMCs. The receptors derive from a human donor with aplastic anemia.

CDR3 sequence reads: CASSSPGDLIVQYF. CDR3 nucleotide sequence: TGTGCCAGCAGCTCACCGGGCGACCTAATCGTTCAGTACTTC. The chain joins TRBV25-1 to TRBJ2-7; D unresolved. CDR1 and CDR2 (germline): MGHDK, SYGVNS. The CDR3 contains 14 residues. V shed 6 bases and J shed 10 bases, with 22 bases lying between them.

With respect to this clonotype: The junction does not match germline at one end; this may be a read error. The chain joins TRBV29-1 to TRBJ1-4, with D perhaps TRBD1 (6 bases). There are 13 residues in the CDR3. In germline, CDR1 is SQVTM, CDR2 ANQGSEA. This CDR3 is CSVAEGGGEELFF. The CDR3 DNA is TGCAGCGTTGCGGAGGGGGGAGGTGAAGAACTGTTTTTT.

This chain uses TRBV24-1 with TRBJ2-5; D perhaps matches TRBD1 (5 bases). Germline assignment: CDR1 KGHDR and CDR2 SFDVKD. V shed 5 bases and J shed 1 base, with 13 bases lying between them. The CDR3 has 15 residues. CDR3 amino acids: CATSGHSGFQETQYF. In DNA, the CDR3 is TGTGCCACCAGTGGCCATTCAGGGTTCCAAGAGACCCAGTACTTC.

This clonotype has a count of ten or more. V is TRBV24-1 and J is TRBJ2-3, with D perhaps being TRBD1 or TRBD2 (5 bases each). Germline V gene lookup returns CDR1 KGHDR and CDR2 SFDVKD. The CDR3 consists of 18 residues. Trimming cost V 3 bases and J 0 bases, with 18 bases left between them. CDR3 sequence: CATSDRPPSEGSTDTQYF. For the CDR3, the DNA is TGTGCCACCAGTGATAGACCCCCCAGCGAGGGGAGCACAGATACGCAGTATTTT.